These 13 T cell receptor beta chains were sequenced from one sample in a study of cytomegalovirus exposure and HLA in healthy donors (dated by TCRdb to about 2017). The library was obtained by the immunoSEQ multiplex PCR assay. Here the immuneACCESS table is served through TCRdb, limited to in-frame sequences with V and J called. Missing clones are a known gap in these copies; in checked studies unresolved V genes cover under half, and the rest lacks a known reason. For this sample the table gives 95,000 to 120,000 clones, of which approximately 94% were detected only once. Together, the top ten hold 0.67% of the sample. Material: PBMCs. Receptor source: a woman aged 18-29 years in good health and CMV-seronegative.

The chain couples TRBV29-1 to TRBJ2-1; 10 nucleotides match TRBD1. V dropped 6 bases and J dropped 3; count of bases not matched to a gene: 8. The CDR3 loop spans 15 amino acids. The germline gives CDR1 SQVTM, CDR2 ANQGSEA. The CDR3 coding sequence is TGCAGCGTCGCGGGACAGGGGAAGAGCTACAATGAGCAGTTCTTC. Its translation: CSVAGQGKSYNEQFF.

The CDR3 protein is CASSISGTESYNEQFF. The CDR3 DNA is TGTGCCAGCAGCATATCCGGGACAGAATCCTACAATGAGCAGTTCTTC. The chain couples TRBV7-3 to TRBJ2-1; 7 nucleotides align to TRBD1. Germline V gives CDR1 SGHTA, CDR2 FQGTGA. CDR3 length equals 16 residues. V shed 5 bases and J 1 base; nucleotides not matched to a gene: 8.

This rearrangement joins TRBV29-1 to TRBJ2-7; TRBD1 agrees at 7 bases. V lost 4 bases, J lost 3 bases, and 6 bases stayed unmatched. Germline CDR1 and CDR2: SQVTM and ANQGSEA. The CDR3 spans 13 residues. CDR3 nucleotides: TGCAGCGTTGCACAGGGGATTCTCTACGAGCAGTACTTC. It encodes CSVAQGILYEQYF.

The chain couples TRBV7-2 to TRBJ2-2; D might be TRBD1 (5 bases). CDR3 length: 15 amino acids. The germline V and J ends were trimmed by 2 bases and 3 bases, with 10 bases remaining between them. Germline V gene sequence: CDR1 SGHTA, CDR2 FQGNSA. In DNA, the CDR3 is TGTGCCAGCAGCTTAAGCACAGGCTACACCGGGGAGCTGTTTTTT. It encodes CASSLSTGYTGELFF.

Note on this clone: The missing conserved phenylalanine or tryptophan at the end of this CDR3 makes a read error likely. No DNA is shown, since the ends of the CDR3 on it are uncertain; the CDR3 is the one TCRdb lists. CDR3 amino acids: CASTPPVSGISL. The chain links TRBV28 to TRBJ1-4; the D segment call TRBD1 is taken from the table without a DNA check. Including both end residues, the CDR3 is 12 amino acids long. Per the germline V gene, CDR1 is MDHEN and CDR2 is SYDVKM.

The chain joins TRBV19 to TRBJ2-5, with D uncertain. The CDR3 is 14 residues long. Trimming took off 0 bases at V and 5 bases at J, with 10 bases between the two ends. Per the germline V gene, CDR1 is LNHDA and CDR2 is SQIVND (reference sequence). The CDR3 region is CASSIDPARETQYF. CDR3 DNA sequence: TGTGCCAGTAGTATAGACCCAGCGAGGGAGACCCAGTACTTC.

J is TRBJ1-1 and V is TRBV7-9; D possibly corresponds to TRBD1 (5 bases). V gave up 1 base and J gave up 2 bases, with 8 bases separating them. CDR1 SEHNR and CDR2 FQNEAQ come from the germline V gene (reference sequence). The CDR3 covers 14 residues. The CDR3 sequence is CASSLEGANTEAFF. The CDR3 nucleotides read TGTGCCAGCAGCTTAGAAGGGGCCAACACTGAAGCTTTCTTT.

The rearrangement uses TRBV10-1 and TRBJ2-3, with TRBD2 matching over 11 bases. The ends lost 7 bases at V and 2 bases at J; junction bases unmatched: 8. Germline lookup yields CDR1 WNHNN and CDR2 SYGVQD (reference sequence). This CDR3 is 16 amino acids long. The CDR3 reads CASTLSGGVITDTQYF. In DNA, the CDR3 is TGCGCCAGCACCCTTAGCGGGGGGGTTATCACAGATACGCAGTATTTT.

This chain connects TRBV27 to TRBJ1-2, with D maybe TRBD1 (6 bases). The V end lost 5 bases, the J end lost 5 bases, and 18 bases lay between the germline ends. Germline V CDR1 and CDR2: MNHEY, SMNVEV (reference sequence). The length of the CDR3 is 15 residues. CDR3 amino acids: CASSPRGGGGYGYTF. The CDR3 DNA reads as TGTGCCAGCAGTCCGCGGGGGGGCGGTGGATATGGCTACACCTTC.

A remark on this clone: Relative to the germline gene, one junction end is altered; a read error may explain this. The chain carries TRBV7-7 and TRBJ2-5; TRBD2 is a possible D gene (6 bases). This CDR3 region has 14 residues. The germline V gene has CDR1 SSHAT and CDR2 FNYEAQ (reference sequence). The CDR3, as DNA: TGTGCTAGCAGCCGAAATAGCGGAGGCGAGACCCAGTACTTC. This translates into CASSRNSGGETQYF.

The chain combines TRBV2 with TRBJ2-2; D uncertain. The V end was cut by 3 bases, the J end by 7 bases, with 15 bases between. This CDR3 region has 15 residues. Germline loops: CDR1 SNHLY, CDR2 FYNNEI. CDR3 sequence reads: CASSDPTGLDGELFF. The CDR3 bases are TGTGCCAGCAGTGACCCGACTGGCTTGGACGGGGAGCTGTTTTTT.

The chain couples TRBV5-4 to TRBJ1-1; possible D gene TRBD1, 6 bases. Germline V gene lookup returns CDR1 SGHNT and CDR2 YYREEE (reference sequence). The CDR3 is 17 residues long. V lost 4 bases, J lost 1 base, and 20 bases lay in between. The CDR3 region has the DNA TGTGCCAGCAGCAGAAGGTGGACAGCCCGGGAGAACACTGAAGCTTTCTTT. It codes for CASSRRWTARENTEAFF. Filled out from reference TRBV5-4 and TRBJ1-1, the complete variable domain reads ETGVTQSPTHLIKTRGQQVTLRCSSQSGHNTVSWYQQALGQGPQFIFQYYREEENGRGNFPPRFSGLQFPNYSSELNVNALELDDSALYLCASSRRWTARENTEAFFGQGTRLTVV.

The chain employs TRBV15 and TRBJ1-2; 9 bases fit TRBD1. V lost 2 bases and J lost 3; bases outside the gene matches: 7. The germline V gene has CDR1 LNHNV and CDR2 YYDKDF (reference sequence). The CDR3 is 16 residues long. CDR3 DNA sequence: TGTGCCACCAGCAGAAAAACAGGGGGCGCTTACTATGGCTACACCTTC. It is translated as CATSRKTGGAYYGYTF.